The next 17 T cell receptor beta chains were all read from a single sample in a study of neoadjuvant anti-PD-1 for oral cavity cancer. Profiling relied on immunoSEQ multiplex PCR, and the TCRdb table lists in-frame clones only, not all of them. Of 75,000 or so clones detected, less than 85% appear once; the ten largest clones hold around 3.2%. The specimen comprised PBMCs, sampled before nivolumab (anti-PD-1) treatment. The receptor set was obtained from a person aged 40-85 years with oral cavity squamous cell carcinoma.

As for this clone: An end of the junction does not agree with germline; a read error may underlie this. CDR3 residues: CASSIGLDAYEQYF. The DNA for the CDR3 is TGTGCCAGTAGCATAGGACTGGATGCCTACGAGCAGTACTTC. The gene calls are TRBV19 and TRBJ2-7; possibly TRBD2 for D (5 bases). Germline V lookup: CDR1 LNHDA, CDR2 SQIVND (reference sequence). The CDR3 consists of 14 residues. Full variable domain (remainder filled in from reference TRBV19 and TRBJ2-7): DGGITQSPKYLFRKEGQNVTLSCEQNLNHDAMYWYRQDPGQGLRLIYYSQIVNDFQKGDIAEGYSVSREKKESFPLTVTSAQKNPTAFYLCASSIGLDAYEQYFGPGTRLTVT.

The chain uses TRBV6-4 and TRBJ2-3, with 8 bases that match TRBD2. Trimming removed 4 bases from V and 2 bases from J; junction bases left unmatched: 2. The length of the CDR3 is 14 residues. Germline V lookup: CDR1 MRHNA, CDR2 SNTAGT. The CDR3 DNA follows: TGTGCCAGCAGTGCGGGAGGGCACACAGATACGCAGTATTTT. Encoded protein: CASSAGGHTDTQYF.

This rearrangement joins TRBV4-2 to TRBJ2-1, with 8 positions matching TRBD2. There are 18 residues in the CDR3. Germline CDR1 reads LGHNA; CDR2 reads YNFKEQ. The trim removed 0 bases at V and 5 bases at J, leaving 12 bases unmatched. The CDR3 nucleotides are TGTGCCAGCAGCCAAGATCGGGGGGGCAGGGGAACCGACAATGAGCAGTTCTTC. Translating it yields CASSQDRGGRGTDNEQFF.

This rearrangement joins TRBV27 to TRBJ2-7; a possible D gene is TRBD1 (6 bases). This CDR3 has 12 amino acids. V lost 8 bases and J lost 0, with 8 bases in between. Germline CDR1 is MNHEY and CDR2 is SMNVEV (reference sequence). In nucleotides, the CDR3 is TGTGCCAGCCGGGACAACTCCTACGAGCAGTACTTC. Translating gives CASRDNSYEQYF.

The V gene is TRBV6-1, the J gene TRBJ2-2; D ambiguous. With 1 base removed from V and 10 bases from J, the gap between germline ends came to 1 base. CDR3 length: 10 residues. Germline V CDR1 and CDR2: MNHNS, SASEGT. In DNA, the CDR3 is TGTGCCAGCAGTGAAGTGGAGCTGTTTTTT. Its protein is CASSEVELFF.

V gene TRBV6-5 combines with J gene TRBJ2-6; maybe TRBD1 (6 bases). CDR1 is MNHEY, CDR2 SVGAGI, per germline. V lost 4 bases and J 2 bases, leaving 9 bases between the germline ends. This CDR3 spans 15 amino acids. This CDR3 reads CASSSHRAGANVLTF. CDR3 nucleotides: TGTGCCAGCAGTTCCCACAGGGCTGGGGCCAACGTCCTGACTTTC.

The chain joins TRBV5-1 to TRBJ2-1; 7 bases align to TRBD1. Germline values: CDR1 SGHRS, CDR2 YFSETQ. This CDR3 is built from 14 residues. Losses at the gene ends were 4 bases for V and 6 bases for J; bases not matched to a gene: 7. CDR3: CASSTGQPANEQFF. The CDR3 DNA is TGCGCCAGCAGCACGGGACAGCCAGCCAATGAGCAGTTCTTC.

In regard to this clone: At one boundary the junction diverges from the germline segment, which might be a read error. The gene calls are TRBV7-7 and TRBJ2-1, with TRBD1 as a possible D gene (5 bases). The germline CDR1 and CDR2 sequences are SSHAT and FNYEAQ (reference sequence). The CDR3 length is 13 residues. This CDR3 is CASSRTPGPEQFF. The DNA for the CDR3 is TGTGCTAGCAGCCGGACCCCAGGGCCTGAGCAGTTCTTC.

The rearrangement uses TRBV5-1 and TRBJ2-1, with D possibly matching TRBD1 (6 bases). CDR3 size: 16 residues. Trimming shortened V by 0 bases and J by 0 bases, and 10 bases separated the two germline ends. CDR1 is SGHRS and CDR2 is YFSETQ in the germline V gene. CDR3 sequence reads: CASSLVAGVSYNEQFF. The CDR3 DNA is TGCGCCAGCAGCTTGGTGGCAGGGGTCTCCTACAATGAGCAGTTCTTC.

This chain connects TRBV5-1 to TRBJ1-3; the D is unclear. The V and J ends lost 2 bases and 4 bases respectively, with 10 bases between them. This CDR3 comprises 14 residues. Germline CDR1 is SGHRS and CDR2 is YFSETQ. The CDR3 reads CASSFSGGGNTIYF. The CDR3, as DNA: TGCGCCAGCAGCTTTAGCGGTGGCGGAAACACCATATATTTT. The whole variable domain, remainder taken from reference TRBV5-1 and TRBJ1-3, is KAGVTQTPRYLIKTRGQQVTLSCSPISGHRSVSWYQQTPGQGLQFLFEYFSETQRNKGNFPGRFSGRQFSNSRSEMNVSTLELGDSALYLCASSFSGGGNTIYFGEGSWLTVV.

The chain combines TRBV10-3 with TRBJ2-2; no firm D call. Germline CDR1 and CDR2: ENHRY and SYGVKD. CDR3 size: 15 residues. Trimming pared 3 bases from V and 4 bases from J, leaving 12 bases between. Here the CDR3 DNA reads TGTGCCATCAGTGAACAATCAAGCCTCACCGGGGAGCTGTTTTTT. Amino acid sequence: CAISEQSSLTGELFF.

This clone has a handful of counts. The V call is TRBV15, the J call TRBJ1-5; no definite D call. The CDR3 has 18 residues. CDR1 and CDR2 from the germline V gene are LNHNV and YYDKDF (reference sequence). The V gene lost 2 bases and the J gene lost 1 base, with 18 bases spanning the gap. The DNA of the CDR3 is TGTGCCACCAGCAGACCGGGTTCCGAGACGGTAAGCAATCAGCCCCAGCATTTT. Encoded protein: CATSRPGSETVSNQPQHF. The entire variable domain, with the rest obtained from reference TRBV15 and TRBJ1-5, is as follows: DAMVIQNPRYQVTQFGKPVTLSCSQTLNHNVMYWYQQKSSQAPKLLFHYYDKDFNNEADTPDNFQSRRPNTSFCFLDIRSPGLGDTAMYLCATSRPGSETVSNQPQHFGDGTRLSIL.

DNA of the CDR3: TGTGCCAGCAGTCGTGGGACACCTACAGATACGCAGTATTTT. Its protein is CASSRGTPTDTQYF. This sequence joins TRBV11-3 and TRBJ2-3, with a tentative D call TRBD1 (6 bases). The CDR3 consists of 14 residues. The V gene's germline CDR1 is SGHNT and CDR2 YENEEA. Trimming took 6 bases from V and 3 from J, leaving 13 bases between them.

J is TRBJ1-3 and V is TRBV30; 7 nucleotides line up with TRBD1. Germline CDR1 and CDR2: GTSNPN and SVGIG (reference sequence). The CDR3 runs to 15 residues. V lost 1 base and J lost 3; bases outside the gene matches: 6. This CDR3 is CAWSGSTGLGNTIYF. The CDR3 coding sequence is TGTGCCTGGAGTGGCTCGACAGGGCTTGGAAACACCATATATTTT.

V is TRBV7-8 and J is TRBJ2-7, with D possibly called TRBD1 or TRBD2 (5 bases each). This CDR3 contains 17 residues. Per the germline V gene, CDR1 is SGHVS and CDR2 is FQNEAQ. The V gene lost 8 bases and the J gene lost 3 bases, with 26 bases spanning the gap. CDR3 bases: TGTGCCAGCTCTACTTTTGGGGGTCCTGCTACAGGCTACGAGCAGTACTTC. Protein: CASSTFGGPATGYEQYF.

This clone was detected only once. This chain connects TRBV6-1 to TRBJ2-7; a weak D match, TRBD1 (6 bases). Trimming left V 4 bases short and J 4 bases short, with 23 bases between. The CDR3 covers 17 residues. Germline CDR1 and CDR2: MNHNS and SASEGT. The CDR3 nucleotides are TGTGCCAGCAGTGGCTACACTCCGGGACACGCTTTATACGAGCAGTACTTC. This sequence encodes CASSGYTPGHALYEQYF.

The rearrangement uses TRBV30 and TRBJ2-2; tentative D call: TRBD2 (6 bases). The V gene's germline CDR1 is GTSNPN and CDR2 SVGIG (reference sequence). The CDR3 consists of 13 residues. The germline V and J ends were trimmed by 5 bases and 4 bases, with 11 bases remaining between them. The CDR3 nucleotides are TGTGCCTGGGGGCGGGGTCCCACCGGGGAGCTGTTTTTT. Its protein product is CAWGRGPTGELFF.